The TCR beta chain described here comes from a study of T-cell reconstitution after alpha-beta-depleted transplantation in children. Study-wide findings and caveats: Fresh T-cell production supplied most of the T-cell counts and diversity seen one year after transplant. The origin of high day-60 TCRbeta diversity in some patients lay in surviving recipient T cells and thymic progenitors. There were reportedly several hundred expanded graft clones from which alpha-beta T cells came about two months after transplant.

Germline assignment: CDR1 SGHVS and CDR2 FNYEAQ. Trimming removed 4 bases from V and 4 bases from J; junction bases left unmatched: 7. The CDR3 contains 15 residues. Molecular barcoding with unique molecular identifiers was used for the TCRbeta library. From the PCR reads, TCRdb called clonotypes with MiXCR, one entry per CDR3 protein. The sample has about 240,000 distinct CDR3 sequences, roughly 25% seen once. A remark on this clonotype: Its antigen is still unknown.

The TCR originated in a girl aged 2 to 10 with Fanconi anemia, due to receive a stem cell transplant. The chain uses TRBV7-6 and TRBJ2-7, with 10 bases matching TRBD1. This sample comprised PBMCs, obtained before TCRalphabeta/CD19-depleted stem cell transplant. The CDR3 DNA follows: TGTGCCAGCAGCTCATACCGGGACAGGGGTTACGAGCAGTACTTC. It yields the protein CASSSYRDRGYEQYF.